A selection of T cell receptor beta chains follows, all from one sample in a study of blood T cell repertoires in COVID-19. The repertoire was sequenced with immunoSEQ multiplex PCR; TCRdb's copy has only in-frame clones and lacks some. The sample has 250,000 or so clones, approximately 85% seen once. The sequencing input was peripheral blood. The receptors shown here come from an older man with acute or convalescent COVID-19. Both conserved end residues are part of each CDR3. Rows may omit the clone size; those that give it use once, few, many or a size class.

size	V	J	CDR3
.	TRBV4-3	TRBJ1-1	CASSQTGNTEAFF
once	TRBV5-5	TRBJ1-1	CASSPGQGGTEAFF
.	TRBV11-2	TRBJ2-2	CASRLLAGVETGELFF
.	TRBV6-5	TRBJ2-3	CASSTPGDTQYF
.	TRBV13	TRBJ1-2	CASSSQLWGGQGISISGYTF
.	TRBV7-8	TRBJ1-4	CASSLTGGGEKLFF
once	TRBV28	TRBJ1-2	CASSTGTGYGYTF
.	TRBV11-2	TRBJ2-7	CASSFGLAGTYEQYF
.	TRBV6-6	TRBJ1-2	CASRDQGAHNYGYTF
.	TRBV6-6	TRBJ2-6	CASSDPQGQGASSGANVLTF
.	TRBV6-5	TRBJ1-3	CASSPGGAGNTIYF
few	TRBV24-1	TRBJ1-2	CATSGPGDYGYTF
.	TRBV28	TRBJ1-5	CASSRAGGSPSNQPQHF
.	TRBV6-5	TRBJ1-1	CASSPGQGGNTEAFF
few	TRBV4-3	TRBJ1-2	CASSQRQGDGYTF
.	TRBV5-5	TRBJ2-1	CASSRELEQFF
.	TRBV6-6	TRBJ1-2	CASSYAGEGYTF
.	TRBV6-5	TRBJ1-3	CASSYSRDYSGNTIYF